A selection of T cell receptor beta chains follows, all from one sample in a study of breast tumors, draining lymph nodes, adjacent tissues. TCRdb reprocessed the multiplex PCR reads with MiXCR, giving one entry per CDR3 protein. Here the sample spans 200,000 to 250,000 distinct CDR3 sequences, 32% being singletons. Sequencing was performed on axillary lymph node tissue. The receptors were gathered from a female donor with breast cancer. Some clones in this sample may be carry-over from other donors' samples. The CDR3 runs from the conserved cysteine through the conserved F or W. Each record gives: J gene, D gene, V gene, CDR3 protein. D genes are given only for firm matches.

TRBJ2-1 TRBD2 TRBV7-9 CASSSPGLAYGISYNEQFF
TRBJ1-5 NA TRBV30 CAWSAPPQPQHF
TRBJ1-1 NA TRBV20-1 CSARGNTEACF
TRBJ2-7 NA TRBV2 CASTGTSSYEQYF
TRBJ2-2 TRBD1 TRBV6-2/TRBV6-3 CASSHSGFRTGEPFF
TRBJ2-3 TRBD2 TRBV18 CASHKGSGRVTDTQYF
TRBJ1-6 NA TRBV11-2 CASSLAWGNSPLHF
TRBJ2-7 TRBD2 TRBV18 CAGSPSSIAGGPRQGEQYF
TRBJ1-4 NA TRBV11-2 CASSLVPSRDF
TRBJ2-7 NA TRBV6-2/TRBV6-3 CASHSSGGYEQYF
TRBJ2-2 NA TRBV3-1 CASSQWGNTGELFF
TRBJ2-1 TRBD2 TRBV10-1 CASSQTQGLAYNEQFF
TRBJ2-1 TRBD2 TRBV15 CATSRDLAGGFNEQLF
TRBJ1-1 NA TRBV7-9 CASSWDKNTEAFF
TRBJ1-6 TRBD1 TRBV25-1 CASSARGQTYSPLHF
TRBJ2-3 NA TRBV7-8 CASSPSWVQESTDTQYF
TRBJ2-1 NA TRBV11-3 CASRSRVSSYNEQFF
TRBJ1-2 NA TRBV19 CASKQGNYGYTF
TRBJ1-2 NA TRBV29-1 CSVEGGGGGYGYTF
TRBJ2-3 TRBD2 TRBV20-1 CSARDGLVEPQYF
TRBJ2-2 NA TRBV7-3 CASSLRAGLIAGELFF
TRBJ2-1 NA TRBV28 CASSLGGGGGTEQFF
TRBJ2-1 NA TRBV29-1 CSLIDAANEQFF
TRBJ2-5 TRBD1 TRBV5-1 CASSTRQGALETQYF
TRBJ2-5 TRBD2 TRBV20-1 CSASVGTSGRSGETQYF
TRBJ1-1 NA TRBV5-1 CASSESGAAFGEAFF
TRBJ1-6 NA TRBV3-1 CASSQESRNSPLHF
TRBJ1-1 NA TRBV12-3/TRBV12-4 CASTRRGPEAFF
TRBJ2-5 TRBD1 TRBV11-2 CASSLARDRAGETQYF
TRBJ1-2 NA TRBV6-1 CASSDENQYGYTF
TRBJ1-6 NA TRBV28 CASSLPGQLDSPLHF
TRBJ1-5 TRBD1 TRBV18 CASSAGTGTQPQHF
TRBJ2-1 NA TRBV9 CASSVGQSGLDGRGSYNEQFF
TRBJ2-5 TRBD2 TRBV20-1 CSAGGDGGRRETQYF
TRBJ1-3 NA TRBV12-3/TRBV12-4 CASSVYRTGNTIYF
TRBJ2-1 NA TRBV9 CASSVRQNSVYNEQFF
TRBJ1-1 NA TRBV6-1 CASSVRSRDAEAFF
TRBJ1-2 NA TRBV7-3 CASSWGEGGVNGYTF
TRBJ2-3 TRBD2 TRBV27 CASRSWREGTDTQYF
TRBJ2-5 NA TRBV29-1 CSVGVDQETQYF
TRBJ2-1 TRBD1 TRBV5-4 CASSSRDRMWVNEQFF
TRBJ1-1 TRBD1 TRBV19 CASSRTGGNTEAFF
TRBJ2-4 NA TRBV27 CASSLLGGGGDGNIQYF
TRBJ2-5 NA TRBV19 CASSMDQSWTQYF
TRBJ2-7 NA TRBV9 CASSVEPQVSYEQYF
TRBJ1-1 NA TRBV10-3 CAIRENTEAFF
TRBJ1-3 TRBD1 TRBV7-9 CASSTMALQGNTIYF
TRBJ2-7 NA TRBV11-2 CASSLLGGGAYEQYF
TRBJ1-4 NA TRBV6-1 CASSAGSGTNEKLFF
TRBJ1-2 NA TRBV5-8 CASSSGPLANYGYTF
TRBJ2-5 NA TRBV3-1 CASSLITGQLQETQYF
TRBJ1-4 NA TRBV6-6 CASSHSGASRKEKLFF